This T cell receptor (beta chain) is drawn from a study of CD8 T cells in ankylosing spondylitis. The study, taken as a whole, reports: A CD8+ phenotype characterized the disease-linked clones, which were relatively rare in peripheral blood. Roughly 8 highly homologous variants made up a TCR beta motif, and this motif appeared characteristic of ankylosing spondylitis blood. Disease-linked clones were reportedly significantly enriched in matched ankylosing spondylitis synovial fluid.

Trimming left V 3 bases short and J 4 bases short, with 7 bases between. This CDR3 contains 13 residues. Germline CDR1 SGHAT, CDR2 FQNNGV. Of note for this clonotype: Its specificity is unknown.

Preparation of TCR beta libraries was done by quantitative 5'-RACE with molecular barcodes. TCRdb recomputed calls from the 5' RACE reads with MiXCR, one row per CDR3 protein. The sample yields fewer than 250,000 distinct CDR3 sequences, more than 9% seen once. Sequenced sample: blood, either unsorted or a sorted T cell fraction (not recorded which). This sequence joins TRBV11-2 and TRBJ1-3, with D hard to call. The receptor comes from a male donor with ankylosing spondylitis or in good health (not recorded which). This chain's CDR3 is CASSFAEGNTIYF. In DNA form, the CDR3 reads TGTGCCAGCAGCTTCGCGGAGGGAAACACCATATATTTT.